What follows describes a single T cell receptor beta chain. The target antigen is unknown. Time point in this sample: newly diagnosed, previously untreated cHL patient sample. V lost 6 bases to trimming and J lost 8 bases; unmatched junction nucleotides: 14. CDR1 is MDHEN and CDR2 is SYDVKM in the germline V gene. CDR3 length: 15 amino acids. The data were taken from a study of PD-1 blockade in classical Hodgkin lymphoma. Findings of the study overall: Repertoire differences have undefined causes, possibly disease activity or prior therapy.

Assay used: immunoSEQ multiplex PCR; TCRdb lists only in-frame clones, some missing. The sample lists over 60,000 clones, about 93% seen once, with roughly 2.5% in the top ten. Specimen: peripheral blood mononuclear cells (PBMCs). The genes are TRBV28 and TRBJ1-1, with 8 bases lining up with TRBD1. This sequence originates from a human donor with classical Hodgkin lymphoma. This CDR3 reads CASSRAGQGEQEAFF. Here the CDR3 DNA reads TGTGCCAGCAGCAGGGCCGGACAGGGCGAACAAGAAGCTTTCTTT. The full variable domain, rest sourced from reference TRBV28 and TRBJ1-1, is DVKVTQSSRYLVKRTGEKVFLECVQDMDHENMFWYRQDPGLGLRLIYFSYDVKMKEKGDIPEGYSVSREKKERFSLILESASTNQTSMYLCASSRAGQGEQEAFFGQGTRLTVV.